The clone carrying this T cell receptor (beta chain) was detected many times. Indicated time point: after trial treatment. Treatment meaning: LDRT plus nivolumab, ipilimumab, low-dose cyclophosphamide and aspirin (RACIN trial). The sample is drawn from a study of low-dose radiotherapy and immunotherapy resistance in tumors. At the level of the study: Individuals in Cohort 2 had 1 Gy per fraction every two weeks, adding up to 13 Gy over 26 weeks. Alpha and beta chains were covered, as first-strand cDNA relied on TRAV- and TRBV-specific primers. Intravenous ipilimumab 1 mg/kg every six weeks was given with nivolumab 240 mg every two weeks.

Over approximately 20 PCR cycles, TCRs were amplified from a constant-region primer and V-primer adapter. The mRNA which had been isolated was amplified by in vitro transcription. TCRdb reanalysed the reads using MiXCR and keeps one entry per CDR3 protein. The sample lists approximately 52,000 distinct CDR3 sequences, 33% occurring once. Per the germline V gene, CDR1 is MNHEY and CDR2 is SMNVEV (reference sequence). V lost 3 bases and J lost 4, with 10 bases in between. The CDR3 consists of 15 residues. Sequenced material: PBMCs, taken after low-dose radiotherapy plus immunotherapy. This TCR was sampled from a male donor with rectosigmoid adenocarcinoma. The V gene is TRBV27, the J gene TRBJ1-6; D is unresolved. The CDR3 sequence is CASSLSFSYNSPLHF. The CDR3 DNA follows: TGTGCCAGCAGTTTGTCGTTTTCGTATAATTCACCCCTCCACTTT.